Below are 9 T cell receptor beta chains sequenced from a single sample in a study of T-cell reconstitution after alpha-beta-depleted transplantation in children. Construction of the TCRbeta library involved unique molecular identifiers. In TCRdb, the PCR reads were re-called with MiXCR into one record per CDR3 protein. The sample carries 500,000 or so distinct CDR3 sequences, 32% recorded once. Sequencing was performed on PBMCs from the stem cell graft donor, taken from the stem cell graft. The receptor source for this set is a human donor who donated a stem cell graft to a child with aplastic anemia.

This clonotype was detected a few times. The chain links TRBV6-5 to TRBJ2-1; 11 bases agree with TRBD2. The CDR3 is 16 residues long. The V segment lost 2 bases and the J segment 6 bases; nucleotides outside the gene matches: 6. Germline assignment: CDR1 MNHEY and CDR2 SVGAGI. For the CDR3, the DNA is TGTGCCAGCAGTTACACTAGCGGGAGACTTGGCAATGAGCAGTTCTTC. Residues: CASSYTSGRLGNEQFF.

This chain links TRBV10-3 with TRBJ2-5; 7 positions agree with TRBD1. V lost 5 bases and J lost 2; bases outside the gene matches: 2. CDR3 length: 13 amino acids. Germline-derived CDR1 and CDR2 are ENHRY and SYGVKD. Written as DNA, the CDR3 is TGTGCCATCAGTCCGGGACAGCAAGAGACCCAGTACTTC. It codes for CAISPGQQETQYF.

This rearrangement joins TRBV6-1 to TRBJ1-5; D might be TRBD1 (5 bases). The V gene's germline CDR1 is MNHNS and CDR2 SASEGT. V was pared by 8 bases and J by 2 bases, with 13 bases between. This CDR3 contains 14 residues. CDR3 coding DNA: TGTGCCAGCTGGGGACGGAGCGGCAATCAGCCCCAGCATTTT. Its translation: CASWGRSGNQPQHF.

There are a few counts of this clonotype. V gene TRBV7-6 combines with J gene TRBJ2-1; 7 bases are a match to TRBD2. Looked up from germline, CDR1 is SGHVS and CDR2 is FNYEAQ. The CDR3 contains 14 residues. J was trimmed by 9 bases and V by 4 bases; bases with no gene match: 9. CDR3 coding DNA: TGTGCCAGCAGCTCAGGACTAGTAGCAAGTGAGCAGTTCTTC. It translates to CASSSGLVASEQFF.

The chain uses TRBV6-2 or TRBV6-3 and TRBJ2-1, with TRBD2 identical over 13 bases. Looked up from germline, CDR1 is MNHEY and CDR2 is SVGEGT. V shed 3 bases, J shed 0 bases, and the junction held 11 bases outside the gene matches. The CDR3 runs 20 residues. In DNA form, the CDR3 reads TGTGCCAGCAGTTATTCTGAGGGACTAGCGGGACGCAGCTCCTACAATGAGCAGTTCTTC. Translated, it gives CASSYSEGLAGRSSYNEQFF.

This clonotype showed up just a few times. The chain employs TRBV29-1 and TRBJ1-1, with D maybe TRBD1 (5 bases). The CDR3 has 12 amino acids. The V end lost 3 bases, the J end lost 5 bases, and 10 bases lay between the germline ends. Germline V gene lookup returns CDR1 SQVTM and CDR2 ANQGSEA. The CDR3: CSVEGRVTEAFF. The DNA for the CDR3 is TGCAGCGTTGAGGGGCGGGTAACTGAAGCTTTCTTT.

The chain links TRBV7-9 to TRBJ1-4, with TRBD1 identical over 8 bases. The CDR3 is made up of 15 amino acids. The junction had 2 bases not matched to a gene; V was cut back by 5 bases and J by 0 bases. Looked up from germline, CDR1 is SEHNR and CDR2 is FQNEAQ (reference sequence). The CDR3 DNA reads TGTGCCAGCAGCGAGGGACAGGCAACTAATGAAAAACTGTTTTTT. This translates into CASSEGQATNEKLFF.

The rearrangement joins TRBV28 to TRBJ2-6, with 7 bases aligning to TRBD1. The ends lost 4 bases at V and 1 base at J; junction bases unmatched: 10. The germline gives CDR1 MDHEN, CDR2 SYDVKM. The CDR3 sequence is 18 residues long. The CDR3 nucleotides read TGTGCCAGCAGTTCTTACACAGGGGCCGTATCTGGGGCCAACGTCCTGACTTTC. The encoded protein is CASSSYTGAVSGANVLTF.

The V call is TRBV11-2, the J call TRBJ2-3; 8 bases agree with TRBD1. V dropped 4 bases and J dropped 2; count of bases not matched to a gene: 8. Germline assignment: CDR1 SGHAT and CDR2 FQNNGV. This CDR3 has 16 amino acids. The CDR3 spells CASSYLVDRVTDTQYF. For the CDR3, the DNA is TGTGCCAGCAGCTACCTGGTGGACAGGGTCACAGATACGCAGTATTTT.